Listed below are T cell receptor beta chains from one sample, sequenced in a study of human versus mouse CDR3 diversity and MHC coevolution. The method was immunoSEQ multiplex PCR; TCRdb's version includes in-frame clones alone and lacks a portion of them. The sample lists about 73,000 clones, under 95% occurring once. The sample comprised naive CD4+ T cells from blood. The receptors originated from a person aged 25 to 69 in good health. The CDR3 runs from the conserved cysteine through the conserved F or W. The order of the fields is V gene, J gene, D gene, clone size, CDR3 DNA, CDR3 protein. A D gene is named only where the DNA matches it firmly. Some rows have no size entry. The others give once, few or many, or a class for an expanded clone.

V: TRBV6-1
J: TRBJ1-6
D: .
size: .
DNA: TGTGCCAGCAGTGAGCGTGGGGCTTCACCCCTCCACTTT
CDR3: CASSERGASPLHF

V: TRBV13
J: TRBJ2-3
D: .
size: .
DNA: TGTGCCAGCAGCTTCGAGGTAGGGGGTACGCAGTATTTT
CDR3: CASSFEVGGTQYF

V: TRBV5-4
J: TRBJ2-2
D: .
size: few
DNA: TGTGCCAGCAGCGCCAGACTAGGGGGGGAGCTGTTTTTT
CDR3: CASSARLGGELFF

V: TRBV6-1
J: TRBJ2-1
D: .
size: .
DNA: TGTGCCAGCCCCCGTGACTCATCCTACAATGAGCAGTTCTTC
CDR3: CASPRDSSYNEQFF

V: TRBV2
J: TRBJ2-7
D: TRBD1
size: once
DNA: TGTGCCGTAAGGAGACCGGGACAGGGCTACGAGCAGTACTTC
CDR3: CAVRRPGQGYEQYF

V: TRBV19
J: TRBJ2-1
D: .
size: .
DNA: TGTGCCAGTAGTATATCGCGACCCGGGAGCTCCTACGATGAGCAGTTCTTC
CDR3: CASSISRPGSSYDEQFF

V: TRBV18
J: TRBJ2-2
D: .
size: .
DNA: TGTGCCAGCTCACCAGGTCCGGGTCGAAACACCGGGGAGCTGTTTTTT
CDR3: CASSPGPGRNTGELFF

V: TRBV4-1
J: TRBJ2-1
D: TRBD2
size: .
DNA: TGCGCCAGCAGCCCAAACGGGAGGGGGATCAATGAGCAGTTCTTC
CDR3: CASSPNGRGINEQFF

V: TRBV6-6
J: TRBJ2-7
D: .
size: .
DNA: TGTGCCAGCAGTCCCCATCCTAGCGTCGGCGCCTACGAGCAGTGTTTC
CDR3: CASSPHPSVGAYEQCF

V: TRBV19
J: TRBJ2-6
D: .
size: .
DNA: TGTGCCAGTAGTAGCCGCGTTAGCTCTGGGGCCAACGTCCTGACTTTC
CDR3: CASSSRVSSGANVLTF

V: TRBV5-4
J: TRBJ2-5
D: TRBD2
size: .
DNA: TGTGCCAGCAGCTCACCGGGACTAGCGGGGGGGTCGGAGACCCAGTACTTC
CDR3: CASSSPGLAGGSETQYF

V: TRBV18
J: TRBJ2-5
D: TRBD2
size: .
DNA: TGTGCCAGCTCTCCTATAGCGGGTCGGGAGACCCAGTACTTC
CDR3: CASSPIAGRETQYF

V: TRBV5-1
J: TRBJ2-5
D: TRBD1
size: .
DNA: TGCGCCAGCAGCTTAGACAGGGAAGAGACCCAGTACTTC
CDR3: CASSLDREETQYF

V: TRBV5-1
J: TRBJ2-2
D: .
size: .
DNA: TGCGCCAGCAGCTTGGACGCGGCCAACACCGGGGAGCTGTTTTTT
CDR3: CASSLDAANTGELFF

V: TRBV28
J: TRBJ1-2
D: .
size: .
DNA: TGTGCCAGCAGTTTTTCTCTTCTCGGGTATGGCTACACCTTC
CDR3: CASSFSLLGYGYTF

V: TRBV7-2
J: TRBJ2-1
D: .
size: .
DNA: TGTGCCAGCAGCTTATGGCTAGCGGACCCTAGGGGGGAGCAGTTCTTC
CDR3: CASSLWLADPRGEQFF

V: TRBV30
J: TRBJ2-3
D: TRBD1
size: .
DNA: TGTGCCTGGAGAAGGACAGGGCTTACAGATACGCAGTATTTT
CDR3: CAWRRTGLTDTQYF

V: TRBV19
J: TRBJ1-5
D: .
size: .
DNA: TGTGCCAGTAGTCCATCAGTGAATCAGCCCCAGCATTTT
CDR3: CASSPSVNQPQHF

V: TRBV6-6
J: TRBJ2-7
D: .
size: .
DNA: TGTGCCAGCAGTCACGAATCGACTAGAGGACCGTACGAGCAGTACTTC
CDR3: CASSHESTRGPYEQYF

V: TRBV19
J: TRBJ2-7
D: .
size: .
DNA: TGTGCCAGTAGGGATAAGGACAGCCGTTACGAGCAGTACTTC
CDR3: CASRDKDSRYEQYF

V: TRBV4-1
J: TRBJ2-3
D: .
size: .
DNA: TGCGCCAGCAGCCGTAGTGATACAGATACGCAGTATTTT
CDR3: CASSRSDTDTQYF

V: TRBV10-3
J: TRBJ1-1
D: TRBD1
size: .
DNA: TGTGCCATCAGCCAATCCGACAGGGGGCATACTGAAGCTTTCTTT
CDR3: CAISQSDRGHTEAFF

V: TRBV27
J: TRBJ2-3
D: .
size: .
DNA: TGTGCCAGCAGTTTATTTCCTATGAGCACAGATACGCAGTATTTT
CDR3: CASSLFPMSTDTQYF

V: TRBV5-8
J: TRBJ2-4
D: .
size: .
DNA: TGTGCCAGCAGCTTAGGGGGAATAGCCAAAAACATTCAGTACTTC
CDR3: CASSLGGIAKNIQYF

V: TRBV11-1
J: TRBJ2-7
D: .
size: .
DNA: TGTGCCAGCAGCTTAGGTCTGCAGGGGGGCTACGAGCAGTACTTC
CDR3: CASSLGLQGGYEQYF

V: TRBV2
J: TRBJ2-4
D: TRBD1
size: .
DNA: TGTGCCAGCAGACTCGACAGGGGCGGAGACATTCAGTACTTC
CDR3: CASRLDRGGDIQYF

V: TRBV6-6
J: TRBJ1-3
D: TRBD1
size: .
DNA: TGTGCCAGCAGTTACTCCGGGACAGTGGACACCATATATTTT
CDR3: CASSYSGTVDTIYF

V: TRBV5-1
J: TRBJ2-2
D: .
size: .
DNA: TGCGCCAGCAGCTTCGGCGGCTACACCGGGGAGCTGTTTTTT
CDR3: CASSFGGYTGELFF

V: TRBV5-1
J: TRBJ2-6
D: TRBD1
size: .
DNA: TGCGCCAGCAGCCCACAGGGGGCTGGGGCCAACGTCCTGACTTTC
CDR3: CASSPQGAGANVLTF

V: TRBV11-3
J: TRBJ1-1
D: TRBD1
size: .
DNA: TGTGCCAGCAGCACCCACAGGGGAATAAACACTGAAGCTTTCTTT
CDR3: CASSTHRGINTEAFF

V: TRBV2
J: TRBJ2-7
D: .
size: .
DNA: TGTGCCAGCACTTGGGGGCGCAAGTACGAGCAGTACTTC
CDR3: CASTWGRKYEQYF

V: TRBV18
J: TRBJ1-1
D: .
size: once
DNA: TGTGCCAGCTCACCAATGACCCTCCCGGGGACTGAAGCTTTCTTT
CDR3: CASSPMTLPGTEAFF

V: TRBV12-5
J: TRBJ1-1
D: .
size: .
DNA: TGTGCTAGTGGTTTGGGGGGGCGTGGATGGGCTTTCTTT
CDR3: CASGLGGRGWAFF

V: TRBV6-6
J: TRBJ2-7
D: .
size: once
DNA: TGTGCCAGCAGTTCCGGTTCCTACGAGCAGTACTTC
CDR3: CASSSGSYEQYF

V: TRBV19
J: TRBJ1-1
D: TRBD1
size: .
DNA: TGTGCCAGTAGTATTCGATCCGGGACAGGGACCGAAGCTTTCTTT
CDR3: CASSIRSGTGTEAFF

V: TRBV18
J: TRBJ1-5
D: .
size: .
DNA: TGTGCCAGCTCACCACCGGGTACAGAAAGCAATCAGCCCCAGCATTTT
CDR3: CASSPPGTESNQPQHF

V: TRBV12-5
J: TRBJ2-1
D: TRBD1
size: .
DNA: TGTGCTAGTGGTCCGCGGACGGACAGGGGGCTGAATGAGCAGTTCTTC
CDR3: CASGPRTDRGLNEQFF

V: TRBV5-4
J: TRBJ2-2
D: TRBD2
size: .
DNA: TGTGCCAGCAGCCAGGGACTAGCGGGGGACACCGGGGAGCTGTTTTTT
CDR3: CASSQGLAGDTGELFF

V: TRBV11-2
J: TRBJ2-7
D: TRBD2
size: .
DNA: TGTGCCAGCAGCTCCCCATACACCGGGACTAGCGAAAGCGAGCAGTACTTC
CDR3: CASSSPYTGTSESEQYF

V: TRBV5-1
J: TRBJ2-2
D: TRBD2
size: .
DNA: TGCGCCAGCAGCTTGATGGGACTAGCGACGAATATGAACACCGGGGAGCTGTTTTTT
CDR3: CASSLMGLATNMNTGELFF